The following is a T cell receptor beta chain sequence with its context. This clonotype was observed at least ten times. No base qualities exist here, and no much larger clone lies one base off it. This specimen belongs to a study of T cells after yellow fever vaccination (dated by TCRdb to between 2018 and 2021). Regarding the complete study: Using CD3, CD45RA, CCR7 and CD95 staining, memory subsets (EM, EMRA, CM and Tscm) were sorted on a BD FACS Aria III. The SMART-Seq v4 Ultra Low Input RNA kit was used to prepare libraries from fractions with low cell numbers. Bulk TCR alpha and beta repertoires were sequenced longitudinally to track T-cell clones before and after primary and booster YFV17D yellow fever vaccination. The cohort comprised two healthy male donors, one aged 18 to 29 and one aged 30 to 40 years. Blood was collected at multiple timepoints before and after primary and secondary immunization, and bulk PBMC replicates and cell subsets were isolated. Memory subsets were sorted on days 0, 15 and 45 and at 18 months after primary vaccination, and on days 0, 15 and 45 after the 30-year booster. Overall study results and their limits: A small share of clonotypes was detected in both CD4 and CD8 compartments, with the overlap likely arising from convergent recombination. Computational filtering was required because FACS-sorted repertoires could contain abundant contaminating clonotypes from the bulk population. Because the study included only two donors, the extent to which the findings can be generalized is limited. Compared with the primary T-cell response, the secondary T-cell response was weaker but faster, peaking on day 5 rather than day 15. After the booster, most of the clones that had expanded following primary vaccination were detected again (almost 98% of CD4 and roughly 90% of CD8), which suggests that memory was broadly maintained. On day 0, almost all vaccine-responding clonotypes were found to be below detection in the sorted memory subsets.

The CDR1 and CDR2 encoded by the germline V gene are MGHDK and SYGVNS. V sheds 2 bases and J sheds 2 bases, leaving 10 bases between their ends. Counted from cysteine to phenylalanine, this CDR3 has 14 amino acids. Just CDR3 DNA is preserved here, 42 bases in frame from base 1. In light of the paper, this sample's treatment or condition label describes: live attenuated yellow fever vaccine strain. PBMCs were isolated from peripheral blood using a standard Ficoll-Paque protocol. RNA from sorted memory subsets was extracted with the RNeasy Micro Kit. Synthesis of TCR cDNA relied on 5'RACE template switching, a step that introduced a universal primer site along with unique molecular identifiers. Priming for cDNA synthesis came from both the TCR alpha and TCR beta constant segments. Libraries were amplified in two PCR steps, with sample barcodes and sequencing adapters added in the second step. Sequencing of libraries was done on Illumina HiSeq 2500 (2x100 bp) or NovaSeq (2x150 bp). In the authors' own workflow: MIGEC was used to demultiplex reads and collapse the reads into UMI consensus sequences, and MiXCR was used for V(D)J alignment. Vaccine-responding clonotypes were defined with edgeR using replicate PBMC samples, requiring FDR below 0.01 and a log2 fold change above 5 up to day 15. CD4 or CD8 identity was assigned to each bulk clonotype according to whether the clonotype was present at higher abundance in the sequenced CD4 repertoire or the sequenced CD8 repertoire. To estimate the distribution of each clone across memory phenotypes, clonotype frequencies in memory subsets were weighted by FACS-sorted cell numbers. The public reads were quality trimmed at Q25 with fastp and then assembled into clones with MiXCR by TCRdb, keeping productive beta chains. CDR3 protein duplicates are merged, each entry listing the most common genes and DNA. The V and J calls, along with clone size, are taken from TCRdb and not from the paper's own processing. A total of 15,000 or so distinct CDR3 sequences appear in this sample, over 3.5% of them only once. Less than 0.45% of the sample goes to the ten largest clones.

The sample consisted of PBMCs, either bulk or a sorted T-cell subset (CD4+, CD8+, memory, or dextramer-sorted; not recorded which), taken 15 days after the yellow fever booster vaccination. The V gene is TRBV25-1 and the J gene is TRBJ2-7; 5 matching bases give a weak D call of TRBD1. This TCR was sampled from a man between 25 and 39 years old who received the YFV17D yellow fever vaccine. The CDR3 loop reads CASSEQGRTYEQYF. The DNA sequence is as follows: TGTGCCAGCAGTGAACAGGGCCGGACCTACGAGCAGTACTTC.